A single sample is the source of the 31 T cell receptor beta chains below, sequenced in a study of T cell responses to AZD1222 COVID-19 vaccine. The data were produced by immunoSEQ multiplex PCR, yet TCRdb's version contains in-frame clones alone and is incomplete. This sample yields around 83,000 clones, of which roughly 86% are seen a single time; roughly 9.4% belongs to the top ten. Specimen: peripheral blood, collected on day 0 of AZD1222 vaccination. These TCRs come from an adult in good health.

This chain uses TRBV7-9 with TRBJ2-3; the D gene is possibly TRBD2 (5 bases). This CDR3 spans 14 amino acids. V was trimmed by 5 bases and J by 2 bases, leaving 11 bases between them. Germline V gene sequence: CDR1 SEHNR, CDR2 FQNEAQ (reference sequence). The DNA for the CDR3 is TGTGCCAGCAGCGGGAGTTTTAACACAGATACGCAGTATTTT. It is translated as CASSGSFNTDTQYF.

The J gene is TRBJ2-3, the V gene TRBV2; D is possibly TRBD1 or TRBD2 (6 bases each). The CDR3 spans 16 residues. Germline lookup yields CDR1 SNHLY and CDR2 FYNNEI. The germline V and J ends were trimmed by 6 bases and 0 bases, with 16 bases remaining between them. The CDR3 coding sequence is TGTGCCAGCAGCAGGGGTAGCGGCCCTAGCACAGATACGCAGTATTTT. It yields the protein CASSRGSGPSTDTQYF. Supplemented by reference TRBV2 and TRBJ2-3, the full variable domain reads EPEVTQTPSHQVTQMGQEVILRCVPISNHLYFYWYRQILGQKVEFLVSFYNNEISEKSEIFDDQFSVERPDGSNFTLKIRSTKLEDSAMYFCASSRGSGPSTDTQYFGPGTRLTVL.

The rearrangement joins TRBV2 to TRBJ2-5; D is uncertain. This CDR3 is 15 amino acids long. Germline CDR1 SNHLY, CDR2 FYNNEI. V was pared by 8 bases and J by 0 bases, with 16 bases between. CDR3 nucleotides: TGTGCCAGCCGAAAACTGGGCGGCAACCAAGAGACCCAGTACTTC. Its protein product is CASRKLGGNQETQYF.

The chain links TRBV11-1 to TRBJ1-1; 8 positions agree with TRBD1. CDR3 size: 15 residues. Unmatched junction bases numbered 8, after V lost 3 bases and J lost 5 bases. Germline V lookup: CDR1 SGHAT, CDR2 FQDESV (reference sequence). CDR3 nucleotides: TGTGCCAGCAGCTTCGGACGGACAGGGCTGACTGAAGCTTTCTTT. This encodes CASSFGRTGLTEAFF.

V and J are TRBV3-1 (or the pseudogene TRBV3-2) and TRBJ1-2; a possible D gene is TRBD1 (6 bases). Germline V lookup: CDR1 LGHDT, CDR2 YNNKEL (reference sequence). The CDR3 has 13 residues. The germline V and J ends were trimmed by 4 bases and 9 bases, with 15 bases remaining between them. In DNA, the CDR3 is TGTGCCAGCAGCCTTGGACAGAGTCGCAGCTACACCTTC. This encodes CASSLGQSRSYTF.

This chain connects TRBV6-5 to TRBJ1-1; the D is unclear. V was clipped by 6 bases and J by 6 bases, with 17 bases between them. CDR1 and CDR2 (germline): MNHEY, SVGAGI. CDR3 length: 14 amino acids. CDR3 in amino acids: CASSSRPRAAEAFF. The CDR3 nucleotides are TGTGCCAGCAGCAGTCGCCCGAGAGCCGCTGAAGCTTTCTTT.

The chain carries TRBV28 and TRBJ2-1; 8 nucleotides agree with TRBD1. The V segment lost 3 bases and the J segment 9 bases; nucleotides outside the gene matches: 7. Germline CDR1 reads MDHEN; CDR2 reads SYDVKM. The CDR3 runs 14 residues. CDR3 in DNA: TGTGCCAGCAGTTTCGCCGACAGGGGTGGTGAGCAGTTCTTC. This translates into CASSFADRGGEQFF. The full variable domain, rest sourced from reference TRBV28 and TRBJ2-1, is DVKVTQSSRYLVKRTGEKVFLECVQDMDHENMFWYRQDPGLGLRLIYFSYDVKMKEKGDIPEGYSVSREKKERFSLILESASTNQTSMYLCASSFADRGGEQFFGPGTRLTVL.

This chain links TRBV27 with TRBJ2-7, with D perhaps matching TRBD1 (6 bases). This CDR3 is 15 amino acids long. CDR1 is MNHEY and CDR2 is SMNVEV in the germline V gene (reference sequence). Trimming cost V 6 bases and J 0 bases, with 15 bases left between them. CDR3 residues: CASRPKGHYSYEQYF. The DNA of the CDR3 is TGTGCCAGCAGACCAAAGGGACACTACTCCTACGAGCAGTACTTC.

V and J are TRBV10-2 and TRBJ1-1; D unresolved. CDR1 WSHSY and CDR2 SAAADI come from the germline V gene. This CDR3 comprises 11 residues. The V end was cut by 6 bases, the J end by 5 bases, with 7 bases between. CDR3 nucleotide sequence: TGCGCCAGCAGGGGTTATACTGAAGCTTTCTTT. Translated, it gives CASRGYTEAFF.

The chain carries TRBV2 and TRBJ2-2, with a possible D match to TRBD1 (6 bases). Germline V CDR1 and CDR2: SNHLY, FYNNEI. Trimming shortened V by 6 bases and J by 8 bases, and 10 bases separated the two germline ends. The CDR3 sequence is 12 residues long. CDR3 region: CASRSGAGELFF. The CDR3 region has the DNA TGTGCCAGCAGGTCAGGGGCGGGGGAGCTGTTTTTT.

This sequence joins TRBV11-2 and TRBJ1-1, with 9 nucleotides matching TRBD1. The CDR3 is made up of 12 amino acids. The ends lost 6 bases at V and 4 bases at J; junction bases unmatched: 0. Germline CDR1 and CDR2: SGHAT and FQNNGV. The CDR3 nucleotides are TGTGCCAGCAGGACAGGGGGCACTGAAGCTTTCTTT. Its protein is CASRTGGTEAFF.

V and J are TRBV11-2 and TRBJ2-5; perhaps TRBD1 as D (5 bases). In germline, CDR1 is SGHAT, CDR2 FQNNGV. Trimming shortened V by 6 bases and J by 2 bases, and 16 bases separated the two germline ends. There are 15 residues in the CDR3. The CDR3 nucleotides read TGTGCCAGCAGTGGGGCAGCCAGCATTCAAGAGACCCAGTACTTC. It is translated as CASSGAASIQETQYF.

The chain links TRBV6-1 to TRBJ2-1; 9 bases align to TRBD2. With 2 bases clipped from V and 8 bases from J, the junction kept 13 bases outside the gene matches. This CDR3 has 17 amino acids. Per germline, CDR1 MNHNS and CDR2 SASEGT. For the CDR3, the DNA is TGTGCCAGCAGTGAATGGGTTGCGGGGGGGGCCGTGGATGAGCAGTTCTTC. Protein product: CASSEWVAGGAVDEQFF.

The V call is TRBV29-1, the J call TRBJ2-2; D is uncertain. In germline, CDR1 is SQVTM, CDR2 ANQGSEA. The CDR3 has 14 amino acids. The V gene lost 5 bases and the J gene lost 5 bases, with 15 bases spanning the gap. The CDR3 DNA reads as TGCAGCGTTCATCGGCTACCCGAAACCGGGGAGCTGTTTTTT. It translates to CSVHRLPETGELFF.

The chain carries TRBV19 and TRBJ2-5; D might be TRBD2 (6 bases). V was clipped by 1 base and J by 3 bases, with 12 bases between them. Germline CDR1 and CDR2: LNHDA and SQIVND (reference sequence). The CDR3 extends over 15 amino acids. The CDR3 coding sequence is TGTGCCAGTAGTATAGTCGGGGGACCAGAAGAGACCCAGTACTTC. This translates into CASSIVGGPEETQYF.

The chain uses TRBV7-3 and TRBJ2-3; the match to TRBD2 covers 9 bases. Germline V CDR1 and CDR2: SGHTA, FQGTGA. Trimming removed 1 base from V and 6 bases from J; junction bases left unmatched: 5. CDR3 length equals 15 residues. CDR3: CASSLSAAGGDTQYF. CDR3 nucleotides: TGTGCCAGCAGCTTAAGTGCGGCGGGAGGGGATACGCAGTATTTT. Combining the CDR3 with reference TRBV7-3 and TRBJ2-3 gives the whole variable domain GAGVSQTPSNKVTEKGKYVELRCDPISGHTALYWYRQSLGQGPEFLIYFQGTGAADDSGLPNDRFFAVRPEGSVSTLKIQRTERGDSAVYLCASSLSAAGGDTQYFGPGTRLTVL.

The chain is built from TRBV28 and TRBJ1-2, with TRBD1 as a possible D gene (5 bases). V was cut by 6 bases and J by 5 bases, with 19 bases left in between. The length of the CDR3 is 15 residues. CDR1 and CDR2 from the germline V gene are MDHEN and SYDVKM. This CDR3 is CASSQNPGVSYGYTF. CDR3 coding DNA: TGTGCCAGCAGCCAAAATCCGGGGGTATCGTATGGCTACACCTTC.

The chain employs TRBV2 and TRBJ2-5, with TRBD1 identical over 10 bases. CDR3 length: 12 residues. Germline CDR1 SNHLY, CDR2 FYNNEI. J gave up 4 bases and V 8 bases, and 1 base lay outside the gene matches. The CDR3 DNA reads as TGTGCCAGCCGGGACAGGGGAGAGACCCAGTACTTC. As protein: CASRDRGETQYF.

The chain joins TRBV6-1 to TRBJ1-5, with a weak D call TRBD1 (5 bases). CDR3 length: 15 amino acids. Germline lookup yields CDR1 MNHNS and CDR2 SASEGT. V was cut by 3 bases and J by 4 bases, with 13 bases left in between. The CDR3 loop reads CASSDGGWSNQPQHF. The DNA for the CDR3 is TGTGCCAGCAGTGACGGGGGGTGGAGTAATCAGCCCCAGCATTTT.

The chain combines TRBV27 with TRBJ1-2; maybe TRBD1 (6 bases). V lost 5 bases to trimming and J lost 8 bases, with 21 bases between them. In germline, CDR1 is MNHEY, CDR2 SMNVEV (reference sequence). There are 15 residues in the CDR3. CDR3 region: CASSPLGGLIIGYTF. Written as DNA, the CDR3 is TGTGCCAGCAGTCCCCTCGGGGGGCTGATTATCGGCTACACCTTC.

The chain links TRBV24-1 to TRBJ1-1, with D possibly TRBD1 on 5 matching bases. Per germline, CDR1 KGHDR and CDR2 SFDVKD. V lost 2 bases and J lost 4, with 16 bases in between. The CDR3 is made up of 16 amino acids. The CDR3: CATSDSGPRGFTEAFF. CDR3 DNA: TGTGCCACCAGTGATTCCGGGCCTCGGGGGTTCACTGAAGCTTTCTTT.

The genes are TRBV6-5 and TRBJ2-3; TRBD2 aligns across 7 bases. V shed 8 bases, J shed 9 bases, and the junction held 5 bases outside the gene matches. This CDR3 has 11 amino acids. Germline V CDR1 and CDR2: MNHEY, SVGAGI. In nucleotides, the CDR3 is TGTGCCAGCCAGGGAGGGATGACGCAGTATTTT. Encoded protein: CASQGGMTQYF.

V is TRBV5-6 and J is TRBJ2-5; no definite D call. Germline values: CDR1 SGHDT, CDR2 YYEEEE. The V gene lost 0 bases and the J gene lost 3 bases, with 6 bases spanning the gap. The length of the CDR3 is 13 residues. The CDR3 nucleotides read TGTGCCAGCAGCTTGGCACTCAAAGAGACCCAGTACTTC. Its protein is CASSLALKETQYF.

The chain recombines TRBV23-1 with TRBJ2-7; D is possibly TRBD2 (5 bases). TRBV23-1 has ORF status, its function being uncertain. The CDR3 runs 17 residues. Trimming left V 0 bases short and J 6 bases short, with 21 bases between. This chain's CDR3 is CASSQSAGPGDFGEQYF. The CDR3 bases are TGCGCCAGCAGTCAATCCGCGGGCCCCGGGGATTTTGGCGAGCAGTACTTC.

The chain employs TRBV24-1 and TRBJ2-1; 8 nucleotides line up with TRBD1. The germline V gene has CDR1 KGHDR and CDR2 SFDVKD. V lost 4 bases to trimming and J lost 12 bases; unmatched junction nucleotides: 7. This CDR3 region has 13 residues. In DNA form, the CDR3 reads TGTGCCACCAGTGACGGACAGGGTAGGGGGCAGTTCTTC. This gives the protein CATSDGQGRGQFF.

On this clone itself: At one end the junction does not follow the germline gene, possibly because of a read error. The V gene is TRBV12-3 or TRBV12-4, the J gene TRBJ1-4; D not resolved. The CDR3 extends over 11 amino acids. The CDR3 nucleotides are TGTGCCAGCACCGCTAGGTCCATCCTCTCTTTT. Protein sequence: CASTARSILSF.

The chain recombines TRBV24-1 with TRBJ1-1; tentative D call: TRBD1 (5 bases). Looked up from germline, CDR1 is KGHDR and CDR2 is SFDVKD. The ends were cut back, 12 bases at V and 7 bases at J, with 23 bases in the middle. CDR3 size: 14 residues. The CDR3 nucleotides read TGTGCCCCCCGGGGCGGCCAGATGACGATTGAAGCTTTCTTT. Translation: CAPRGGQMTIEAFF.

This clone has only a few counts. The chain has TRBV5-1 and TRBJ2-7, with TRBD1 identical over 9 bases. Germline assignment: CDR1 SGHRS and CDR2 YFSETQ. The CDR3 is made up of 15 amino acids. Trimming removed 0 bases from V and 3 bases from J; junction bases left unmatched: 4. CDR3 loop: CASSLGGTGIYEQYF. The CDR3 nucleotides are TGCGCCAGCAGCTTGGGTGGGACAGGGATCTACGAGCAGTACTTC.

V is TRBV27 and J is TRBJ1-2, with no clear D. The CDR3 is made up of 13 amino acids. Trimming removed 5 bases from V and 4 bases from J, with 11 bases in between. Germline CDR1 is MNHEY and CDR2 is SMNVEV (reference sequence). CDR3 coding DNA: TGTGCCAGCAGTGAATCCCTCGTCTATGGCTACACCTTC. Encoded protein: CASSESLVYGYTF.

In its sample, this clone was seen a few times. The CDR3 spells CSGLGQGSYNEQFF. CDR3 nucleotide sequence: TGCAGCGGCCTCGGACAGGGCTCCTACAATGAGCAGTTCTTC. V is TRBV29-1 and J is TRBJ2-1; 8 nucleotides agree with TRBD1. Germline CDR1 SQVTM, CDR2 ANQGSEA. Losses at the gene ends were 7 bases for V and 0 bases for J; bases not matched to a gene: 5. This CDR3 is built from 14 residues.

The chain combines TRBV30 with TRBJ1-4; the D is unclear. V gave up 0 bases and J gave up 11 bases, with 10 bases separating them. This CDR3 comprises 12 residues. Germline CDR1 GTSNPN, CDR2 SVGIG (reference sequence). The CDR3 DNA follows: TGTGCCTGGAGTGTAAAGGCTGAGAAACTGTTTTTT. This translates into CAWSVKAEKLFF.